Below, 18 T cell receptor beta chains from the same sample are listed, as sequenced in a study of response to subunit inactivated influenza vaccine. TCRdb recomputed calls from the RT-PCR reads with MiXCR, one row per CDR3 protein. The sample has 860,000 or so distinct CDR3 sequences, 21% seen once. The sample in question was PBMCs from blood, obtained about 5 days after vaccination. Receptors originate from a man in his fifties or sixties who received an inactivated influenza vaccine.

This chain uses TRBV28 with TRBJ2-7; a possible D gene is TRBD2 (6 bases). The CDR3 is 15 residues long. From germline, CDR1 is MDHEN and CDR2 SYDVKM. Trimming cost V 7 bases and J 1 base, with 17 bases left between them. CDR3 DNA: TGTGCCAGCACTCAACGGGGGAGCGATTCCTACGAGCAGTACTTC. Encoded protein: CASTQRGSDSYEQYF.

DNA of the CDR3: TGTGCCAGCAGTGTGGAGCCAGATACGCAGTATTTT. It translates to CASSVEPDTQYF. The chain links TRBV2 to TRBJ2-3; D is ambiguous. CDR3 size: 12 residues. Germline V gene data show CDR1 as SNHLY and CDR2 as FYNNEI. The germline V and J ends were trimmed by 4 bases and 4 bases, with 6 bases remaining between them.

This clonotype has just a few counts. CDR3 region: CASSRLGGGQATSYEQYF. The CDR3, as DNA: TGTGCCAGCAGCCGATTGGGCGGAGGACAGGCCACCTCCTACGAGCAGTACTTC. The chain has TRBV7-8 and TRBJ2-7; 7 bases match TRBD1. V shed 5 bases, J shed 0 bases, and the junction held 16 bases outside the gene matches. The CDR3 is made up of 18 amino acids. The germline gives CDR1 SGHVS, CDR2 FQNEAQ. Complete variable domain (other parts from reference TRBV7-8 and TRBJ2-7): GAGVSQSPRYKVAKRGQDVALRCDPISGHVSLFWYQQALGQGPEFLTYFQNEAQLDKSGLPSDRFFAERPEGSVSTLKIQRTQQEDSAVYLCASSRLGGGQATSYEQYFGPGTRLTVT.

This clonotype has only a few counts. This chain joins TRBV29-1 and TRBJ2-7, with 7 bases aligning to TRBD1. This CDR3 is 11 amino acids long. V was clipped by 8 bases and J by 3 bases; unmatched bases: 4. CDR1 and CDR2 from the germline V gene are SQVTM and ANQGSEA. The CDR3 DNA reads as TGCAGCTTTGGGACAGTCTACGAGCAGTACTTC. This gives the protein CSFGTVYEQYF.

This clonotype came up a few times. The gene calls are TRBV18 and TRBJ2-7, with TRBD1 matching 9 bases. CDR1 is KGHSH, CDR2 LQKENI, per germline. Trimming removed 4 bases from V and 7 bases from J; junction bases left unmatched: 14. This CDR3 region has 16 residues. The CDR3 sequence is CASSRGAGTGKGEQYF. Here the CDR3 DNA reads TGTGCCAGCTCACGTGGAGCCGGGACAGGGAAAGGGGAGCAGTACTTC. Together with reference TRBV18 and TRBJ2-7, the CDR3 gives the full variable domain: NAGVMQNPRHLVRRRGQEARLRCSPMKGHSHVYWYRQLPEEGLKFMVYLQKENIIDESGMPKERFSAEFPKEGPSILRIQQVVRGDSAAYFCASSRGAGTGKGEQYFGPGTRLTVT.

The V call is TRBV4-3, the J call TRBJ2-7, with TRBD2 matching 10 bases. The V gene end was trimmed by 4 bases and the J gene end by 5 bases; junction bases not matched to a gene: 5. This CDR3 is built from 14 residues. CDR1 LGHNA and CDR2 YSLEER come from the germline V gene. The CDR3 DNA is TGCGCCAGCAGCCGAATAGCGGGAGGCCACGAGCAGTACTTC. Its translation is CASSRIAGGHEQYF.

The chain couples TRBV5-4 to TRBJ2-6; weak D call: TRBD1 (6 bases). This CDR3 is 23 amino acids long. Germline loops: CDR1 SGHNT, CDR2 YYREEE (reference sequence). V shed 0 bases and J shed 0 bases, with 28 bases lying between them. The CDR3 loop is CASSLVARDTREARNSGANVLTF. CDR3 nucleotide sequence: TGTGCCAGCAGCTTGGTCGCCCGGGACACCCGAGAAGCCAGAAACTCTGGGGCCAACGTCCTGACTTTC.

V usage is TRBV27 and J usage is TRBJ2-1; 8 bases are shared with TRBD1. The CDR3 loop spans 15 amino acids. The V gene's germline CDR1 is MNHEY and CDR2 SMNVEV (reference sequence). Trimming at V came to 2 bases and at J to 7 bases, leaving 7 bases not matched to a gene. CDR3 protein: CASSLRDRRKNEQFF. The DNA for the CDR3 is TGTGCCAGCAGTTTAAGGGACAGGAGAAAGAATGAGCAGTTCTTC.

This clonotype has more than one count but fewer than ten. The rearrangement links TRBV20-1 to TRBJ1-1; possibly TRBD1 for D (5 bases). The CDR3 is 13 amino acids. Germline CDR1 and CDR2: DFQATT and SNEGSKA (reference sequence). CDR3 amino acids: CRGTRPSDTEAFF. The CDR3 DNA reads as TGCAGGGGGACCCGGCCGAGCGACACTGAAGCTTTCTTT.

This rearrangement joins TRBV25-1 to TRBJ1-2, with a tentative D call TRBD1 (5 bases). Trimming removed 10 bases at V and 5 bases at J, with 11 bases between. The CDR3 sequence is 11 residues long. Germline V CDR1 and CDR2: MGHDK, SYGVNS. Written as DNA, the CDR3 is TGTGCCACCGGGGACGGGTATGGCTACACCTTC. It codes for CATGDGYGYTF.

The rearrangement uses TRBV5-1 and TRBJ2-7; D is possibly TRBD1 (6 bases). The CDR3 loop spans 15 amino acids. V was shortened by 4 bases and J by 2 bases, with 16 bases between the two germline ends. Germline CDR1 SGHRS, CDR2 YFSETQ. The CDR3 region is CASSPPGDPTYEQYF. CDR3 coding DNA: TGCGCCAGCAGCCCTCCAGGGGATCCAACCTACGAGCAGTACTTC.

The chain uses TRBV3-1 and TRBJ2-1; D possibly corresponds to TRBD1 (5 bases). The CDR3 sequence is 12 residues long. Germline V gene lookup returns CDR1 LGHDT and CDR2 YNNKEL (reference sequence). The V end lost 3 bases, the J end lost 10 bases, and 10 bases lay between the germline ends. CDR3 sequence (DNA): TGTGCCAGCAGCCATCAGGGTTGGGAGCAGTTCTTC. Translating gives CASSHQGWEQFF.

This clonotype was counted between two and nine times. The chain recombines TRBV20-1 with TRBJ1-6; D is ambiguous. In germline, CDR1 is DFQATT, CDR2 SNEGSKA (reference sequence). The length of the CDR3 is 15 residues. V lost 0 bases and J lost 7, with 13 bases in between. CDR3 nucleotide sequence: TGCAGTGCTAGAGAAACCGGGGTTTCCAATTCACCCCTCCACTTT. The encoded protein is CSARETGVSNSPLHF.

The chain recombines TRBV7-9 with TRBJ2-7; 8 bases are shared with TRBD1. The CDR3 extends over 16 amino acids. The V gene end was trimmed by 5 bases and the J gene end by 4 bases; junction bases not matched to a gene: 13. CDR1 is SEHNR and CDR2 is FQNEAQ in the germline V gene (reference sequence). CDR3 amino acids: CASSPPPRGRRYEQYF. CDR3 coding DNA: TGTGCCAGCAGCCCCCCACCCAGGGGGCGCCGGTACGAGCAGTACTTC.

Turning to this clonotype: An end of the junction does not agree with germline; a read error may underlie this. The V call is TRBV7-2, the J call TRBJ2-1; D unresolved. Germline CDR1 reads SGHTA; CDR2 reads FQGNSA. This CDR3 has 16 amino acids. The CDR3 here is CASGLVARVTYNEQFF. CDR3 sequence (DNA): TGTGCCAGCGGCTTAGTTGCAAGGGTGACCTACAATGAGCAGTTCTTC.

The rearrangement links TRBV10-3 to TRBJ2-7; TRBD2 matches 8 bases. Trimming cost V 8 bases and J 5 bases; bases outside gene matches: 11. The CDR3 extends over 14 amino acids. CDR1 and CDR2 (germline): ENHRY, SYGVKD. Here the CDR3 DNA reads TGTGCCATCGCCCCACCGGGACTAGAAAACGAGCAGTACTTC. Translating it yields CAIAPPGLENEQYF.

About this clonotype: A clone one base away is much larger, so this may be a read error. The rearrangement links TRBV7-2 to TRBJ2-1; TRBD2 matches 9 bases. The V gene end was trimmed by 5 bases and the J gene end by 4 bases; junction bases not matched to a gene: 3. CDR1 and CDR2 (germline): SGHTA, FQGNSA. The CDR3 contains 14 residues. The CDR3 spells CASSITSGYNEQFF. DNA for the CDR3: TGTGCCAGCAGCATAACTAGCGGGTACAATGAGCAGTTCTTC.

This CDR3 is CSARVGQHRTETQYF. The CDR3 DNA reads TGCAGTGCTAGAGTGGGGCAACACAGGACCGAGACCCAGTACTTC. This chain uses TRBV20-1 with TRBJ2-5; a weak D match, TRBD1 (5 bases). CDR3 length: 15 residues. Deletions cut 1 base from V and 5 bases from J, with 17 bases between. Germline V lookup: CDR1 DFQATT, CDR2 SNEGSKA (reference sequence).